This T cell receptor (beta chain) was profiled in a study of blood T cell repertoires in COVID-19. The overall study: Both acute and convalescent COVID-19 samples were obtained from the United States, Italy and Spain. The cDNA or gDNA used as material had been derived from T cells, B-cell-depleted T cells, or PBMCs.

V was trimmed by 6 bases and J by 6 bases, leaving 9 bases between them. The CDR3 is 11 residues long. This clone is a singleton in its sample. Per the authors' pipeline: Amplification with reference gene primers provided the estimates of nucleated cell counts. Sequenced by immunoSEQ multiplex PCR; TCRdb stores in-frame clones only, minus some. The V and J calls and the clone size are those of that table, but D and trimming were determined from the DNA. The data show under 350,000 clones, with around 90% seen just once and under 2.5% held by the top ten. The material sequenced was peripheral blood. The rearrangement joins TRBV12-3 or TRBV12-4 to TRBJ2-7; D is ambiguous. The source is a man aged 45 to 65 with acute or convalescent COVID-19. The CDR3 nucleotides are TGTGCCAGCAGCCCCAATAGCGAGCAGTACTTC. Its translation: CASSPNSEQYF.